These 8 T cell receptor beta chains originate from one sample sequenced in a study of cytomegalovirus exposure and HLA in healthy donors. Profiled with immunoSEQ multiplex PCR; TCRdb holds only in-frame clones, not every one. The data hold 71,000 or so clones, with roughly 94% observed a single time. What was sequenced was PBMCs. The receptors stem from a man in his late teens or twenties in good health and CMV-seropositive.

The gene calls are TRBV7-9 and TRBJ2-1, with 7 bases that match TRBD1. Germline loops: CDR1 SEHNR, CDR2 FQNEAQ (reference sequence). The V segment lost 5 bases and the J segment 8 bases; nucleotides outside the gene matches: 3. This CDR3 is built from 12 residues. The chain's CDR3 is CASSGDRDEQFF. CDR3 sequence (DNA): TGTGCCAGCAGCGGCGACAGGGATGAGCAGTTCTTC.

The V gene is TRBV19, the J gene TRBJ2-3; 8 nucleotides align to TRBD2. The CDR3 sequence is 17 residues long. The trim removed 5 bases at V and 5 bases at J, leaving 15 bases unmatched. Germline loops: CDR1 LNHDA, CDR2 SQIVND (reference sequence). The CDR3 protein is CASSYTSGLRMGDTQYF. DNA for the CDR3: TGTGCCAGTAGTTATACTAGCGGCTTGAGGATGGGAGATACGCAGTATTTT.

The chain is built from TRBV5-1 and TRBJ2-2, with 9 bases identical to TRBD2. Unmatched junction bases numbered 4, after V lost 0 bases and J lost 4 bases. Germline V lookup: CDR1 SGHRS, CDR2 YFSETQ. This CDR3 is 16 amino acids long. The CDR3 DNA reads as TGCGCCAGCAGCTTGGTACCTAGCGGGGCCACCGGGGAGCTGTTTTTT. Residues: CASSLVPSGATGELFF. Full variable domain (rest looked up from reference TRBV5-1 and TRBJ2-2): KAGVTQTPRYLIKTRGQQVTLSCSPISGHRSVSWYQQTPGQGLQFLFEYFSETQRNKGNFPGRFSGRQFSNSRSEMNVSTLELGDSALYLCASSLVPSGATGELFFGEGSRLTVL.

This chain connects TRBV19 to TRBJ2-3, with a tentative D call TRBD2 (6 bases). The CDR3 has 14 residues. V dropped 3 bases and J dropped 2 bases, with 9 bases sitting between them. CDR1 is LNHDA and CDR2 is SQIVND in the germline V gene (reference sequence). The CDR3 DNA is TGTGCCAGTAGTATTTGGACTAACACAGATACGCAGTATTTT. It is translated as CASSIWTNTDTQYF.

V usage is TRBV10-3 and J usage is TRBJ2-1; 8 bases match TRBD1. The CDR3 length is 15 residues. Germline CDR1 ENHRY, CDR2 SYGVKD. Unmatched junction bases numbered 9, after V lost 3 bases and J lost 8 bases. CDR3: CAISDRDRSYDEQFF. CDR3 sequence (DNA): TGTGCCATCAGTGATAGGGACAGGTCATACGATGAGCAGTTCTTC.

The rearrangement links TRBV28 to TRBJ1-1; 9 bases line up with TRBD1. The CDR3 is 13 residues long. The V gene end was trimmed by 10 bases and the J gene end by 10 bases; junction bases not matched to a gene: 13. Germline V gene sequence: CDR1 MDHEN, CDR2 SYDVKM. The CDR3 reads CATEGKQGAPAFF. The DNA for the CDR3 is TGTGCCACCGAGGGAAAACAGGGGGCGCCAGCTTTCTTT.

The genes are TRBV28 and TRBJ1-2; 10 nucleotides align to TRBD1. The V and J ends lost 6 bases and 6 bases, in that order; junction bases with no gene match: 4. Germline lookup yields CDR1 MDHEN and CDR2 SYDVKM. There are 13 residues in the CDR3. The CDR3 spells CASRTGTGDGYTF. The DNA of the CDR3 is TGTGCCAGCAGGACCGGGACAGGGGATGGCTACACCTTC.

The V call is TRBV30, the J call TRBJ1-5; a possible D gene is TRBD1 (6 bases). From germline, CDR1 is GTSNPN and CDR2 SVGIG (reference sequence). Trimming took off 4 bases at V and 8 bases at J, with 12 bases between the two ends. The CDR3 consists of 12 residues. The CDR3, as DNA: TGTGCCTGGAACCTGGACAGAGAGCCCCAGCATTTT. It yields the protein CAWNLDREPQHF. The whole variable domain, remainder taken from reference TRBV30 and TRBJ1-5, is SQTIHQWPATLVQPVGSPLSLECTVEGTSNPNLYWYRQAAGRGLQLLFYSVGIGQISSEVPQNLSASRPQDRQFILSSKKLLLSDSGFYLCAWNLDREPQHFGDGTRLSIL.